The 16 T cell receptor beta chains presented below share a single source sample, sequenced in a study of blood T cell repertoires in COVID-19. TCRdb's table, derived via immunoSEQ multiplex PCR, lists solely in-frame clones and lacks some. The profile shows about 70,000 clones, approximately 83% of them singletons. Sequencing input: peripheral blood. The receptors shown here come from a human donor in a cohort sampled during active COVID-19.

The chain combines TRBV2 with TRBJ2-7; no reliable D call. The length of the CDR3 is 14 residues. Trimming left V 6 bases short and J 2 bases short, with 14 bases between. The V gene's germline CDR1 is SNHLY and CDR2 FYNNEI. CDR3 loop: CASRATESAYEQYF. In DNA, the CDR3 is TGTGCCAGCAGGGCTACAGAGTCCGCCTACGAGCAGTACTTC.

This sequence joins TRBV18 and TRBJ1-2, with 9 bases identical to TRBD1. The CDR3 covers 17 residues. Trimming cost V 6 bases and J 7 bases; bases outside gene matches: 18. Germline V lookup: CDR1 KGHSH, CDR2 LQKENI. The CDR3 spells CASSQQGGTGLMGGYTF. Written as DNA, the CDR3 is TGTGCCAGCTCTCAACAAGGGGGGACAGGGTTAATGGGTGGCTACACCTTC.

The chain combines TRBV9 with TRBJ2-5; a weak D match, TRBD2 (6 bases). V dropped 2 bases and J dropped 2 bases, with 16 bases sitting between them. This CDR3 contains 16 residues. Per the germline V gene, CDR1 is SGDLS and CDR2 is YYNGEE. CDR3 sequence reads: CASSVSAAGGQETQYF. CDR3 DNA sequence: TGTGCCAGCAGCGTCAGCGCAGCTGGGGGGCAAGAGACCCAGTACTTC.

This chain joins TRBV5-1 and TRBJ1-6; D uncertain. Germline V gene sequence: CDR1 SGHRS, CDR2 YFSETQ. The CDR3 spans 14 residues. V lost 0 bases and J lost 5, with 6 bases in between. The CDR3 loop is CASSLVLNNSPLHF. The CDR3 DNA follows: TGCGCCAGCAGCTTGGTACTAAATAATTCACCCCTCCACTTT.

The chain has TRBV10-2 and TRBJ1-5, with a possible D match to TRBD1 (5 bases). Germline V gene data show CDR1 as WSHSY and CDR2 as SAAADI. V lost 0 bases to trimming and J lost 0 bases, with 12 bases between them. This CDR3 is built from 17 residues. DNA for the CDR3: TGCGCCAGCAGTGAGTCCCACCGACAGAATAGCAATCAGCCCCAGCATTTT. Residues: CASSESHRQNSNQPQHF.

The chain combines TRBV19 with TRBJ1-2, with D perhaps TRBD1 (6 bases). Germline V gene lookup returns CDR1 LNHDA and CDR2 SQIVND (reference sequence). The CDR3 has 13 residues. V dropped 6 bases and J dropped 1 base, with 9 bases sitting between them. The CDR3 DNA follows: TGTGCCAGTAGCGCAGGGGTTAACTATGGCTACACCTTC. Translation gives CASSAGVNYGYTF.

The V and J genes are TRBV9 and TRBJ2-4, with D tentatively TRBD1 (6 bases). CDR3 length equals 15 residues. V lost 4 bases, J lost 9 bases, and 20 bases lay in between. Germline CDR1 reads SGDLS; CDR2 reads YYNGEE. In DNA form, the CDR3 reads TGTGCCAGCAGCCCTAGGACAGCCTCCCAAGGCATTCAGTACTTC. Translated: CASSPRTASQGIQYF.

The V and J genes are TRBV3-1 (or the pseudogene TRBV3-2) and TRBJ2-1; 9 positions agree with TRBD2. CDR3 length: 15 residues. From germline, CDR1 is LGHDT and CDR2 YNNKEL (reference sequence). V gave up 2 bases and J gave up 8 bases; unmatched junction bases: 7. The CDR3 nucleotides are TGTGCCAGCAGCCAAATGAGCGGGGGGTGGGATGAGCAGTTCTTC. This sequence encodes CASSQMSGGWDEQFF.

J is TRBJ1-5 and V is TRBV12-3 or TRBV12-4, with a tentative D call TRBD1 (5 bases). This CDR3 comprises 13 residues. The ends were cut back, 4 bases at V and 4 bases at J, with 8 bases in the middle. In DNA, the CDR3 is TGTGCCAGCAGTTCCGACAGAAATCAGCCCCAGCATTTT. Translating gives CASSSDRNQPQHF.

J is TRBJ2-7 and V is TRBV12-3 or TRBV12-4, with 9 bases identical to TRBD1. The V segment lost 4 bases and the J segment 12 bases; nucleotides outside the gene matches: 10. CDR3 length equals 13 residues. The CDR3 region has the DNA TGTGCCAGCAGTTCGGGACAGGGAAGAGGGTGGTACTTC. Residues: CASSSGQGRGWYF.

The chain has TRBV6-5 and TRBJ1-1; 9 nucleotides line up with TRBD1. CDR1 is MNHEY, CDR2 SVGAGI, per germline. V shed 5 bases, J shed 4 bases, and the junction held 2 bases outside the gene matches. The CDR3 spans 13 residues. The CDR3: CASSRTGATEAFF. CDR3 nucleotides: TGTGCCAGCAGTCGGACAGGGGCCACTGAAGCTTTCTTT.

This clone was counted a single time. The V and J genes are TRBV6-5 and TRBJ2-7; D might be TRBD1 (6 bases). Germline-derived CDR1 and CDR2 are MNHEY and SVGAGI. The CDR3 has 14 amino acids. V lost 8 bases and J 0 bases, leaving 14 bases between the germline ends. This CDR3 reads CASRQGIGSYEQYF. The CDR3 DNA reads as TGTGCCAGCCGCCAGGGGATAGGCTCCTACGAGCAGTACTTC.

This chain links TRBV5-8 with TRBJ2-3; the D gene is possibly TRBD1 (6 bases). The CDR3 is 14 residues long. CDR1 is SGHTS, CDR2 YDEGEE, per germline. V lost 4 bases and J 1 base, leaving 10 bases between the germline ends. The CDR3 DNA follows: TGTGCCAGCAGCCTGCACAGGGGCACAGATACGCAGTATTTT. Its translation is CASSLHRGTDTQYF.

This sequence joins TRBV5-1 and TRBJ2-2; maybe TRBD2 (5 bases). The CDR3 is 16 residues long. V dropped 4 bases and J dropped 7 bases, with 20 bases sitting between them. CDR1 is SGHRS, CDR2 YFSETQ, per germline. The CDR3: CASSASSLGQDGELFF. The CDR3 nucleotides are TGCGCCAGCAGCGCCTCTAGCCTAGGCCAGGACGGGGAGCTGTTTTTT.

The CDR3 protein is CASSLGQGHNYGYTF. The CDR3 nucleotides read TGCGCCAGCAGCTTGGGGCAGGGGCATAACTATGGCTACACCTTC. The V call is TRBV5-1, the J call TRBJ1-2; possible D gene TRBD1, 6 bases. The germline gives CDR1 SGHRS, CDR2 YFSETQ. The V gene lost 0 bases and the J gene lost 1 base, with 10 bases spanning the gap. The CDR3 consists of 15 residues.

The sample holds one count of this clone. This chain links TRBV6-2 or TRBV6-3 with TRBJ2-5, with a possible D match to TRBD2 (6 bases). The CDR3 contains 16 residues. V was pared by 6 bases and J by 0 bases, with 17 bases between. In germline, CDR1 is MNHEY, CDR2 SVGEGT. The CDR3 here is CASSQPGGTYQETQYF. The CDR3 DNA reads as TGTGCCAGCAGCCAGCCCGGGGGAACGTACCAAGAGACCCAGTACTTC.